The clone carrying this T cell receptor (beta chain) was picked up a small number of times. Its antigen remains unidentified. The data derive from a study of long-term antiretroviral therapy in people with HIV. In each sample, roughly 0.9-10 million cryopreserved PBMC were present before DNA extraction. Study findings and constraints: Information on adherence, resistance and therapy changes was unavailable. Blood collection from the mid-2000s to the late 2010s possibly occurred under older ART regimens.

They ran version v3.0 of the immunoSEQ assay at survey level. Sequencing targeted roughly 40,000-55,000 T-cell genomes per sample. Libraries were prepared by immunoSEQ multiplex PCR; TCRdb keeps only in-frame clonotypes and omits some of them. The sample yields 25,000 to 30,000 clones, approximately 81% seen once. This material consisted of unsorted PBMCs, taken less than 5 years after starting antiretroviral therapy. This receptor was identified in a man aged 40-49 years with HIV.

The CDR3 region is CASRRQGWGYGYTF. Here the CDR3 DNA reads TGTGCCAGCAGACGACAGGGTTGGGGCTATGGCTACACCTTC. This chain connects TRBV28 to TRBJ1-2, with 7 bases identical to TRBD1. CDR3 length: 14 residues. The germline V gene has CDR1 MDHEN and CDR2 SYDVKM. J lost 4 bases, V lost 6 bases, and 8 bases had no gene match.